These T cell receptor beta chains were read from a single sample in a study of blood T cell repertoires in COVID-19. Sequenced by immunoSEQ multiplex PCR; TCRdb stores in-frame clones only, minus some. The table records about 140,000 clones, about four fifths of them present only once. Source material: PBMCs or T cells enriched from blood (not recorded which). These receptors all stem from a man aged 35 to 55 with acute COVID-19. CDR3s include the opening cysteine and the closing phenylalanine or tryptophan. A D gene is named only where the DNA matches it firmly. Some rows have no size entry. The others give once, few or many, or a class for an expanded clone.

len	v_gene	abundance	j_gene	d_gene	CDR3aa	CDR3nt
19	TRBV18	few	TRBJ2-1	TRBD1	CASSPVDRGRIYPYNEQFF	TGTGCCAGCTCACCAGTGGACAGGGGGCGCATCTACCCCTACAATGAGCAGTTCTTC
14	TRBV30	few	TRBJ2-7	TRBD1	CAWRDRGRVVEQYF	TGTGCCTGGAGGGACAGGGGGCGGGTTGTCGAGCAGTACTTC
14	TRBV18	-	TRBJ2-5	-	CASSPGTRGETQYF	TGTGCCAGCTCACCGGGGACGCGGGGAGAGACCCAGTACTTC
16	TRBV15	-	TRBJ2-7	-	CATSRDMAQGMYEQYF	TGTGCCACCAGCAGAGATATGGCCCAGGGGATGTACGAGCAGTACTTC
16	TRBV3-1/TRBV3-2	-	TRBJ2-7	-	CASSQESLSGTYEQYF	TGTGCCAGCAGCCAAGAGAGTCTGTCAGGGACCTACGAGCAGTACTTC
16	TRBV28	-	TRBJ1-1	TRBD1	CATSVGDRALNTEAFF	TGTGCCACATCAGTGGGGGACAGAGCTCTGAACACTGAAGCTTTCTTT
13	TRBV19	-	TRBJ2-3	-	CASRGRGEDTQYF	TGTGCCAGTAGGGGCAGGGGTGAAGATACGCAGTATTTT
15	TRBV18	-	TRBJ1-4	-	CASSLRTGMNEKLFF	TGTGCCAGCTCACTCCGGACGGGGATGAATGAAAAACTGTTTTTT
16	TRBV27	-	TRBJ2-7	TRBD1	CASSFKGATNFYEQYF	TGTGCCAGCAGTTTTAAGGGGGCGACCAACTTCTACGAGCAGTACTTC
13	TRBV6-1	-	TRBJ2-3	-	CASSERGWDTQYF	TGTGCCAGCAGTGAACGAGGGTGGGATACGCAGTATTTT
17	TRBV5-4	-	TRBJ2-7	TRBD2	CASSPGGLAGEGGEQYF	TGTGCCAGCAGCCCTGGAGGTCTAGCGGGAGAGGGAGGGGAGCAGTACTTC
16	TRBV4-1	-	TRBJ1-5	-	CASSPPGGPSNQPQHF	TGCGCCAGCAGCCCACCCGGGGGACCGAGCAATCAGCCCCAGCATTTT
16	TRBV5-1	-	TRBJ2-1	-	CASSLSLASSYNEQFF	TGCGCCAGCAGCTTGTCCCTAGCTAGCTCCTACAATGAGCAGTTCTTC
15	TRBV13	-	TRBJ1-1	TRBD1	CASSPQTGWQSEAFF	TGTGCCAGCAGCCCCCAGACAGGGTGGCAATCTGAAGCTTTCTTT
15	TRBV2	-	TRBJ2-7	TRBD2	CASSETSGGTYEQYF	TGTGCCAGCAGCGAGACTAGCGGGGGTACCTACGAGCAGTACTTC
15	TRBV27	-	TRBJ2-1	TRBD2	CASSPTSGGANEQFF	TGTGCCAGCAGTCCCACTAGCGGGGGGGCGAATGAGCAGTTCTTC
15	TRBV7-8	-	TRBJ2-1	TRBD1	CASSLAGTGYHEQFF	TGTGCCAGCAGCTTAGCCGGGACAGGGTACCATGAGCAGTTCTTC
12	TRBV28	-	TRBJ1-1	-	CASSRVNTEAFF	TGTGCCAGCAGTCGGGTGAACACTGAAGCTTTCTTT
16	TRBV6-2/TRBV6-3	-	TRBJ1-5	-	CASSYTGVGGNQPQHF	TGTGCCAGCAGTTACACGGGGGTGGGTGGCAATCAGCCCCAGCATTTT
16	TRBV5-6	-	TRBJ1-2	TRBD1	CASSFPGTGGRYGYTF	TGTGCCAGCAGCTTTCCCGGGACAGGGGGTCGCTATGGCTACACCTTC
14	TRBV19	-	TRBJ2-5	TRBD2	CASSTLAGVETQYF	TGTGCCAGTAGTACACTAGCGGGGGTAGAGACCCAGTACTTC
15	TRBV3-1/TRBV3-2	-	TRBJ1-4	TRBD1	CASSQRQGSGEKLFF	TGTGCCAGCAGCCAAAGACAGGGATCCGGTGAAAAACTGTTTTTT
15	TRBV15	-	TRBJ2-3	-	CATSRQTGTADTQYF	TGTGCCACCAGCAGACAAACAGGGACCGCAGATACGCAGTATTTT
11	TRBV29-1	-	TRBJ1-2	-	CSDQAGFGYTF	TGCAGCGATCAGGCGGGATTTGGCTACACCTTC
13	TRBV19	-	TRBJ2-7	TRBD2	CATRTSGAYEQYF	TGTGCCACCAGGACTAGCGGAGCCTACGAGCAGTACTTC
15	TRBV7-8	-	TRBJ2-1	TRBD2	CASSLTSGRGNEQFF	TGTGCCAGCAGCTTAACTAGCGGGAGAGGAAATGAGCAGTTCTTC
12	TRBV28	once	TRBJ1-1	-	CASSLQGTEAFF	TGTGCCAGCAGCCTACAGGGTACTGAAGCTTTCTTT
13	TRBV7-9	-	TRBJ1-2	-	CASTAGRGYGYTF	TGTGCCAGCACCGCCGGGAGGGGCTATGGCTACACCTTC
14	TRBV6-6	-	TRBJ1-1	-	CASSYRGSNTEAFF	TGTGCCAGCAGTTACAGAGGTTCTAACACTGAAGCTTTCTTT
15	TRBV2	-	TRBJ1-1	TRBD1	CASSSDRGGGTEAFF	TGTGCCAGCAGTTCGGACAGGGGAGGGGGCACTGAAGCTTTCTTT
17	TRBV2	once	TRBJ2-3	TRBD1	CASSGSRQGPVGDTQYF	TGTGCCAGCAGTGGATCACGACAGGGCCCCGTGGGAGATACGCAGTATTTT
16	TRBV21-1	few	TRBJ2-7	-	CASSANTDRGFGEQYF	TGTGCCAGCAGCGCCAACACGGACAGGGGGTTTGGCGAGCAGTACTTC
15	TRBV5-1	-	TRBJ2-7	-	CASKVAQGLFYEQYF	TGCGCCAGCAAGGTGGCCCAGGGACTTTTTTACGAGCAGTACTTC
15	TRBV4-3	-	TRBJ1-2	-	CASSQDYRSDYGYTF	TGCGCCAGCAGCCAAGATTACCGCAGTGACTATGGCTACACCTTC
13	TRBV2	-	TRBJ2-2	-	CASSESGPGELFF	TGTGCCAGCAGTGAATCCGGTCCCGGGGAGCTGTTTTTT
13	TRBV7-2	-	TRBJ1-2	TRBD1	CASSARDRDGYTF	TGTGCCAGCAGCGCCCGGGACAGGGATGGCTACACCTTC
15	TRBV6-8	-	TRBJ1-4	-	CASSYPGWSWEKLFF	TGTGCCAGCAGTTACCCGGGGTGGAGCTGGGAAAAACTGTTTTTT
15	TRBV11-2	-	TRBJ2-4	-	CASSLQQGAKNIQYF	TGTGCCAGCAGCTTACAACAGGGAGCCAAAAACATTCAGTACTTC